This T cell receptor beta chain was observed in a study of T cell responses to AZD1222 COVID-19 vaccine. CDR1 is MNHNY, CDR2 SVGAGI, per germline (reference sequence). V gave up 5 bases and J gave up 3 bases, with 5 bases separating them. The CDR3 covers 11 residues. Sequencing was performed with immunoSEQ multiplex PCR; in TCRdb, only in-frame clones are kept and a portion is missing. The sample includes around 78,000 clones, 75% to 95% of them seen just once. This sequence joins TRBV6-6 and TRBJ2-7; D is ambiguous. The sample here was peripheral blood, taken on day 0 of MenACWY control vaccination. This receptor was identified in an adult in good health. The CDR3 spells CASSPDYEQYF. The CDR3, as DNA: TGTGCCAGCAGTCCCGACTACGAGCAGTACTTC.